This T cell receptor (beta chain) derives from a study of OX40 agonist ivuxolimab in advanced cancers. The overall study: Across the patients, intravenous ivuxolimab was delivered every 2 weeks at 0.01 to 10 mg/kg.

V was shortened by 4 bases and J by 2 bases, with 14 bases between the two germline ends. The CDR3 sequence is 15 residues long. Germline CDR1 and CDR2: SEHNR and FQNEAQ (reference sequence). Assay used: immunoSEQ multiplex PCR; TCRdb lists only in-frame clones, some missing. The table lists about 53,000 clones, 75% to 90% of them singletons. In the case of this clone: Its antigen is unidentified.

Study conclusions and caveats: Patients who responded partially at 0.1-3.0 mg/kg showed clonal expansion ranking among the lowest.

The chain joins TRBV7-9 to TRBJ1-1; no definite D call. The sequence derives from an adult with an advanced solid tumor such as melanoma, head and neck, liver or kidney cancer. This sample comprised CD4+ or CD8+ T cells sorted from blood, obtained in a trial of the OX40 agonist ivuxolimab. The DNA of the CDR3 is TGTGCCAGCAGCTCAGTATGGACGGCAAACACTGAAGCTTTCTTT. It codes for CASSSVWTANTEAFF.